This T cell receptor (beta chain) stems from a study of beta chain features in type 1 diabetes. CDR1 is LNHDA, CDR2 SQIVND, per germline (reference sequence). The V end was cut by 3 bases, the J end by 6 bases, with 11 bases between. The CDR3 sequence is 13 residues long. Sequenced material consisted of expressed TCRB transcripts (all of the isolated RNA was reverse transcribed). The table came from immunoSEQ multiplex PCR; TCRdb's copy has only in-frame clones and leaves some out. This sample has around 250,000 clones; 13% to 15% occur once, and the top ten carry roughly 0.028%. V and J are TRBV19 and TRBJ1-1; D ambiguous. Source material: naive CD4+ T cells from blood. This receptor was obtained from a woman aged 40 to 49 in good health. CDR3 region: CASSITGSAEAFF. As DNA, the CDR3 is TGTGCCAGTAGTATCACGGGTAGCGCTGAAGCTTTCTTT. The entire variable domain, with the rest obtained from reference TRBV19 and TRBJ1-1, is as follows: DGGITQSPKYLFRKEGQNVTLSCEQNLNHDAMYWYRQDPGQGLRLIYYSQIVNDFQKGDIAEGYSVSREKKESFPLTVTSAQKNPTAFYLCASSITGSAEAFFGQGTRLTVV.